What follows is one T cell receptor beta chain and its context. Its antigen is undetermined. V dropped 5 bases and J dropped 2 bases, with 16 bases sitting between them. The CDR3 extends over 15 amino acids. From germline, CDR1 is SGHTA and CDR2 FQGNSA. Sorting separated CD4+ and CD8+ T cells out of PBMCs. The data stem from a study of CD8+ T cells in alopecia areata. Whole-study results and caveats: Shared TCR sequences were less clear between patients than in mice, possibly partly from HLA diversity. Across lesional scalp, and particularly alopecia totalis/universalis, clonality surpassed that of normal scalp. Among the cells sequenced in scalp samples are also the resident alphabeta T cells of normal skin.

cDNA reverse transcribed from extracted RNA served as the sequencing template. Data came from immunoSEQ multiplex PCR; TCRdb stores just in-frame clones and leaves some out. The sample yields roughly 200,000 clones, 45% to 70% seen once. Sequencing was carried out using CD8+ T cells sorted from blood. The rearrangement joins TRBV7-2 to TRBJ2-7; D may be TRBD2 (6 bases). This TCR was recovered from a human donor in good health. The DNA for the CDR3 is TGTGCCAGCAGCCCAACCGCGGGGAGGACCTACGAGCAGTACTTC. Translating gives CASSPTAGRTYEQYF.